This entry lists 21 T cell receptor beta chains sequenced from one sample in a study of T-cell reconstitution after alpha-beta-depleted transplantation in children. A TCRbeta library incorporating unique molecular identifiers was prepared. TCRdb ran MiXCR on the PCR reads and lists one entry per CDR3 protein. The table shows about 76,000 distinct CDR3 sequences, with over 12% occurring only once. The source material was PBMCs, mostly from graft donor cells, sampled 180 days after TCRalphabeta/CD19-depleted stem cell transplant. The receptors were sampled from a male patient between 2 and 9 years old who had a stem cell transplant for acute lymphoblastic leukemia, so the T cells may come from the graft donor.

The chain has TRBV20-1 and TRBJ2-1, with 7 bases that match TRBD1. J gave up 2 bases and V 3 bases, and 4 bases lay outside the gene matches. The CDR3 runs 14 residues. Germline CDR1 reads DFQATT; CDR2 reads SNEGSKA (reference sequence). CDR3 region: CSASRGPTYNEQFF. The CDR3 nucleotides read TGCAGTGCTAGTAGGGGGCCGACCTACAATGAGCAGTTCTTC.

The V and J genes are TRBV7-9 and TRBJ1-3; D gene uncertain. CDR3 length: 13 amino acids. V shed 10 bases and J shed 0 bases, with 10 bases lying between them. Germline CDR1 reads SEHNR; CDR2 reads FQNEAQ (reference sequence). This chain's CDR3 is CATMWGSGNTIYF. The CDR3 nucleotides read TGTGCCACCATGTGGGGCTCTGGAAACACCATATATTTT.

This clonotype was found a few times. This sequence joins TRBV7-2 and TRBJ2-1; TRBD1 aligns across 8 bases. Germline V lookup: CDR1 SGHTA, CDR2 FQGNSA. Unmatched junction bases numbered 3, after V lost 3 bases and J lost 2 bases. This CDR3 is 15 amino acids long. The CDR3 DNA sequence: TGTGCCAGCAGCTTTCCACAGGGGGCCTACAATGAGCAGTTCTTC. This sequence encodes CASSFPQGAYNEQFF.

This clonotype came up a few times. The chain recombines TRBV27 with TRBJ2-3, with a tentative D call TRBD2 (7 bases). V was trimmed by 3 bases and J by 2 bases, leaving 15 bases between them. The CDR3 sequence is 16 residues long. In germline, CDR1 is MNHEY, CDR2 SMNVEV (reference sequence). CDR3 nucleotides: TGTGCCAGCAGTTTCCGGGGGGCCCGGAACACAGATACGCAGTATTTT. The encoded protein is CASSFRGARNTDTQYF.

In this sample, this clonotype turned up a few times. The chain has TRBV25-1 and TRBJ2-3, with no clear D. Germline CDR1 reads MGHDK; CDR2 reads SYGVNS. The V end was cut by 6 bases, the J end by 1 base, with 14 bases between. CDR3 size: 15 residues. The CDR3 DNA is TGTGCCAGCAGACCTACGAGTTCCGGCACAGATACGCAGTATTTT. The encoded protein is CASRPTSSGTDTQYF.

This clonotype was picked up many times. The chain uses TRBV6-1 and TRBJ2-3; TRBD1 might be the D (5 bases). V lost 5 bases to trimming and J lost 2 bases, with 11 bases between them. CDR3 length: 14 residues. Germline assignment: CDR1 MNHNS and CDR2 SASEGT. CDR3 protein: CASSRQLYTDTQYF. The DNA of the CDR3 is TGTGCCAGCAGTCGACAGCTTTACACAGATACGCAGTATTTT.

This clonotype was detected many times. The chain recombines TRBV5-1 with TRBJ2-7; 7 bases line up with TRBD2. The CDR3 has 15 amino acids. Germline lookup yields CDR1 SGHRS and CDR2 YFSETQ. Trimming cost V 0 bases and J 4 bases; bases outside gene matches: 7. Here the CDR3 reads CASSLGGRASYEQYF. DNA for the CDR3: TGCGCCAGCAGCTTGGGTGGGAGGGCCTCTTACGAGCAGTACTTC. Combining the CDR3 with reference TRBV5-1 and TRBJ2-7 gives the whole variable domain KAGVTQTPRYLIKTRGQQVTLSCSPISGHRSVSWYQQTPGQGLQFLFEYFSETQRNKGNFPGRFSGRQFSNSRSEMNVSTLELGDSALYLCASSLGGRASYEQYFGPGTRLTVT.

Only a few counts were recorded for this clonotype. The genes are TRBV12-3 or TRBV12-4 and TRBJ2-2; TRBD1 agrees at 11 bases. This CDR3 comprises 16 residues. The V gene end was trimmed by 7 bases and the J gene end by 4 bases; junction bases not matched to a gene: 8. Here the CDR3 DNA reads TGTGCCAGCACCCCGGACAGGGGGCGCGGCACCGGGGAGCTGTTTTTT. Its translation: CASTPDRGRGTGELFF.

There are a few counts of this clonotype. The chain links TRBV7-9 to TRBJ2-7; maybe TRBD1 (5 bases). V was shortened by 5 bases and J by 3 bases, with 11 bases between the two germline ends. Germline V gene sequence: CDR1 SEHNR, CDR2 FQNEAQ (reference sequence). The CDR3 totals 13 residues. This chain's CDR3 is CASSPRGYYEQYF. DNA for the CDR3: TGTGCCAGCAGCCCAAGGGGATACTACGAGCAGTACTTC.

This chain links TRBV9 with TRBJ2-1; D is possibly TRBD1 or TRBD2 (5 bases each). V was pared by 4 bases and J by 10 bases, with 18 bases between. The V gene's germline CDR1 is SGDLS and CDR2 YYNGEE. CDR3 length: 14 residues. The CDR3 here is CASSPSGTPAEQFF. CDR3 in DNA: TGTGCCAGCAGCCCATCCGGGACCCCGGCGGAGCAGTTCTTC. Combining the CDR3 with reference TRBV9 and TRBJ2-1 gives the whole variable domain DSGVTQTPKHLITATGQRVTLRCSPRSGDLSVYWYQQSLDQGLQFLIQYYNGEERAKGNILERFSAQQFPDLHSELNLSSLELGDSALYFCASSPSGTPAEQFFGPGTRLTVL.

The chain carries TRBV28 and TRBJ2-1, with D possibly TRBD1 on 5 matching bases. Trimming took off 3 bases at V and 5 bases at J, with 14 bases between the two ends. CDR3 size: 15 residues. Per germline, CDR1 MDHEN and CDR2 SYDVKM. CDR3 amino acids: CASSFWAKGHNEQFF. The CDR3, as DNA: TGTGCCAGCAGTTTCTGGGCCAAGGGGCACAATGAGCAGTTCTTC. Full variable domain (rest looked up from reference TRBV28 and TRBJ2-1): DVKVTQSSRYLVKRTGEKVFLECVQDMDHENMFWYRQDPGLGLRLIYFSYDVKMKEKGDIPEGYSVSREKKERFSLILESASTNQTSMYLCASSFWAKGHNEQFFGPGTRLTVL.

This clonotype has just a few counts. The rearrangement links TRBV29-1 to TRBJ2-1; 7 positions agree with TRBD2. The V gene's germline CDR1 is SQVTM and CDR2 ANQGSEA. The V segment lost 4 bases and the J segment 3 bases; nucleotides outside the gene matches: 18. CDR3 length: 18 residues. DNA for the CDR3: TGCAGCGTTGCTCTTGTCCGCTATCGGTGGGAGGGCTACAATGAGCAGTTCTTC. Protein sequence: CSVALVRYRWEGYNEQFF.

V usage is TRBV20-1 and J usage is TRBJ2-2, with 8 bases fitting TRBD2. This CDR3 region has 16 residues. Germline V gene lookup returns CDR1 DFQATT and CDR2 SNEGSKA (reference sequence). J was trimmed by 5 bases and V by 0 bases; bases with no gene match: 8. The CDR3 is CSARDAGTGGTGELFF. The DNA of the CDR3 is TGCAGTGCTAGAGATGCGGGGACGGGGGGGACCGGGGAGCTGTTTTTT.

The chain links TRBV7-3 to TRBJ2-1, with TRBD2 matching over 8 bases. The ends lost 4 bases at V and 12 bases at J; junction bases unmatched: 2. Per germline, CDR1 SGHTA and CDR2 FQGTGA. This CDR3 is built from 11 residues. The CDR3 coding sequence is TGTGCCAGCAGCTCGGGGGGGAGGCAGTTCTTC. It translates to CASSSGGRQFF.

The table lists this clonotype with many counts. The CDR3 protein is CSARDTTGEAGELFF. The CDR3 DNA reads as TGCAGTGCTAGAGATACCACAGGGGAGGCCGGGGAGCTGTTTTTT. The chain links TRBV20-1 to TRBJ2-2; D might be TRBD1 (7 bases). In germline, CDR1 is DFQATT, CDR2 SNEGSKA (reference sequence). The CDR3 runs 15 residues. V was clipped by 0 bases and J by 6 bases, with 14 bases between them.

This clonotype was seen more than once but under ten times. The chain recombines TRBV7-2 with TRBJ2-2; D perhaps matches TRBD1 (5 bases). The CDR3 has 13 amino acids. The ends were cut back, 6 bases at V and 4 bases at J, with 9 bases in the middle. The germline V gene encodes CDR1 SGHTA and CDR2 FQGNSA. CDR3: CASRSTGTGELFF. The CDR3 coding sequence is TGTGCCAGCAGATCCACAGGCACCGGGGAGCTGTTTTTT.

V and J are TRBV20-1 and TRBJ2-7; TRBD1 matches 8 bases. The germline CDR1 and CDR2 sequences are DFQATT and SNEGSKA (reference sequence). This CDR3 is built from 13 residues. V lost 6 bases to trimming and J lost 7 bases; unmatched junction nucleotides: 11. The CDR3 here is CSARRPGGWEQYF. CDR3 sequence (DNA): TGCAGTGCCAGACGGCCAGGGGGCTGGGAGCAGTACTTC.

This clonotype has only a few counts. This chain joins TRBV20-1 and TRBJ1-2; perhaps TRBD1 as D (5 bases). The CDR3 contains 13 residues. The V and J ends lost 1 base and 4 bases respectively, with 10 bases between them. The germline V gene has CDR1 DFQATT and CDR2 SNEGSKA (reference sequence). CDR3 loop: CSARAGSGYGYTF. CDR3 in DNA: TGCAGTGCTAGAGCAGGGAGTGGCTATGGCTACACCTTC.

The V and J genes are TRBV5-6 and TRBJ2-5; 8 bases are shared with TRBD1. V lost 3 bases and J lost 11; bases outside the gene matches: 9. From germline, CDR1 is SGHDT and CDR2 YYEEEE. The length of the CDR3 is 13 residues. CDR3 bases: TGTGCCAGCAGCTGGACAGGGTTGGATGAGCAGTACTTC. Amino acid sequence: CASSWTGLDEQYF.

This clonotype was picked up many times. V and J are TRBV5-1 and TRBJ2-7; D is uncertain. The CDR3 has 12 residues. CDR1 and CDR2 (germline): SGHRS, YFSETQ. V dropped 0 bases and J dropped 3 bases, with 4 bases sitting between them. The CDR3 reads CASSLGLYEQYF. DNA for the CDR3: TGCGCCAGCAGCTTGGGACTCTACGAGCAGTACTTC. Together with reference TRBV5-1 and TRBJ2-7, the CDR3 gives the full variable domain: KAGVTQTPRYLIKTRGQQVTLSCSPISGHRSVSWYQQTPGQGLQFLFEYFSETQRNKGNFPGRFSGRQFSNSRSEMNVSTLELGDSALYLCASSLGLYEQYFGPGTRLTVT.

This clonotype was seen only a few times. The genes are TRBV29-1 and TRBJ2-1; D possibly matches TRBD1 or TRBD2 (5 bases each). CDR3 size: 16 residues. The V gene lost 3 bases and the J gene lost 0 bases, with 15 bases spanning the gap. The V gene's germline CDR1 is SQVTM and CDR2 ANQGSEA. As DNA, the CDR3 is TGCAGCGTTGAGGGCGGACGGGGCTTCTCCTACAATGAGCAGTTCTTC. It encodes CSVEGGRGFSYNEQFF.